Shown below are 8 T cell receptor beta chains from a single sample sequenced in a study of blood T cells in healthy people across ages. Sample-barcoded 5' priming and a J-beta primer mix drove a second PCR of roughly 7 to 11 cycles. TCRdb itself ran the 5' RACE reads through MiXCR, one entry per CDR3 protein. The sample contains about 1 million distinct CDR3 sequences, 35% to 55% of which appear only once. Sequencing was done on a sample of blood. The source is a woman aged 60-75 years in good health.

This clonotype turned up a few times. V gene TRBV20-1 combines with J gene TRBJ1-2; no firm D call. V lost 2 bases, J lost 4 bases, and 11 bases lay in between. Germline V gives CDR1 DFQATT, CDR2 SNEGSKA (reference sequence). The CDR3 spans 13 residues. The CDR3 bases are TGCAGTGCTAGAACGGGCATCTCCTATGGCTACACCTTC. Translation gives CSARTGISYGYTF.

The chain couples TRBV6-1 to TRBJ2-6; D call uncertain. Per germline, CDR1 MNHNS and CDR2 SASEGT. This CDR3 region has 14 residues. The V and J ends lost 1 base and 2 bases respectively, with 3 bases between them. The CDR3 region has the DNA TGTGCCAGCAGTGAAGTCACTGGGGCCAACGTCCTGACTTTC. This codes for CASSEVTGANVLTF.

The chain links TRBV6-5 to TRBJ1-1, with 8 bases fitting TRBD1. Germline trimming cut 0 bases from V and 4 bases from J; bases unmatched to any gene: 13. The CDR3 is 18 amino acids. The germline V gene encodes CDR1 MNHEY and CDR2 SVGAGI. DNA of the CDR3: TGTGCCAGCAGTTACTCTCGGACAGGGACCCTATTAGGCACTGAAGCTTTCTTT. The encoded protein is CASSYSRTGTLLGTEAFF.

The CDR3 loop is CASSGQGAFQPQHF. CDR3 bases: TGTGCCAGCAGCGGACAGGGGGCGTTTCAGCCCCAGCATTTT. The chain combines TRBV6-5 with TRBJ1-5, with 11 bases that match TRBD1. The V gene's germline CDR1 is MNHEY and CDR2 SVGAGI. The CDR3 has 14 residues. V trimming: 6 bases; J trimming: 6 bases; junction bases outside the gene matches: 4.

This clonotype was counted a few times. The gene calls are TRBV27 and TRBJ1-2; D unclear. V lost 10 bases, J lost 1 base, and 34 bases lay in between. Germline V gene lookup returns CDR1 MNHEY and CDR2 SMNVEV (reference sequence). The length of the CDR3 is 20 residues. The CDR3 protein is CANLLDGARRIPCLNYGYTF. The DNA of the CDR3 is TGTGCCAACCTCCTAGACGGAGCCCGCAGGATCCCGTGTCTTAACTATGGCTACACCTTC.

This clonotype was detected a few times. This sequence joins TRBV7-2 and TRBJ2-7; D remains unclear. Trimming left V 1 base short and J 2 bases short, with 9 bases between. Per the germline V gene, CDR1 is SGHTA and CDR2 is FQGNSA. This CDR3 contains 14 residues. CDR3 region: CASSLEHVTYEQYF. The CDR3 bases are TGTGCCAGCAGCTTAGAGCACGTAACCTACGAGCAGTACTTC.

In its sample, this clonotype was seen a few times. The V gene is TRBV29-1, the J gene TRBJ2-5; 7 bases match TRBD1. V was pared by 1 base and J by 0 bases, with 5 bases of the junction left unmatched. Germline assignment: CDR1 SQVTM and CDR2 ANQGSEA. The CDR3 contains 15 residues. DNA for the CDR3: TGCAGCGTTGAAGGTCCACAGGGGTACCAAGAGACCCAGTACTTC. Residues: CSVEGPQGYQETQYF.

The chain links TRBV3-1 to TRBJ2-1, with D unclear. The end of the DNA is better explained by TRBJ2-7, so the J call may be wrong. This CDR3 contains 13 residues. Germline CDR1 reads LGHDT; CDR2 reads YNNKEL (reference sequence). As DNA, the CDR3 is TGTGCCAGCACCCGCGACGGATCCTACGAGCAGTACTTC. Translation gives CASTRDGSYEQYF.